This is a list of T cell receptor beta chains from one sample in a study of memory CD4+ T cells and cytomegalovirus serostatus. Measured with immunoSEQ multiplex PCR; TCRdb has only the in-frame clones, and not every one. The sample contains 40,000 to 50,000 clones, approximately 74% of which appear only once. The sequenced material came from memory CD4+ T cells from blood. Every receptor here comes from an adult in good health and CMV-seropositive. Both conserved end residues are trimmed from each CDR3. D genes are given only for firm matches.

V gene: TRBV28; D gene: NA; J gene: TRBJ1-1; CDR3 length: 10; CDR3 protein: ASSSYRTSAF
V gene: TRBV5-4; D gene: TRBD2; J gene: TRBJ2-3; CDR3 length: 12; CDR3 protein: ASSLASGEDTQY
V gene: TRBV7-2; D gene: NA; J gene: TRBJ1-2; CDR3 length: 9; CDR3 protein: ASSSFYGYT
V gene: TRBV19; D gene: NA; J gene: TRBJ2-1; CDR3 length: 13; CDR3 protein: ASTRLGRGNNEQF
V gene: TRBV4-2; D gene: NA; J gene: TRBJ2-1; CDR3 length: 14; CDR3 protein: ASSQELGGARNEQF
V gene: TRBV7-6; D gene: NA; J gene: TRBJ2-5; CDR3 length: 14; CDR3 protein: ASTSGLAQYQETQY
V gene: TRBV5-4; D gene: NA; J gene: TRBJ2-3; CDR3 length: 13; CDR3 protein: ASSVPGISTDTQY
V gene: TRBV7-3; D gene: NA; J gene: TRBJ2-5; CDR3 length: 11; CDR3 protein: ASSLSMGETQY
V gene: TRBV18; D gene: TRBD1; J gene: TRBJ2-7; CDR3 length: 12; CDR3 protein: ASSLRDRAGEQY
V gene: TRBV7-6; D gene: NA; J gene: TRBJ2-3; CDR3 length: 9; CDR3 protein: ASSRGFSQY
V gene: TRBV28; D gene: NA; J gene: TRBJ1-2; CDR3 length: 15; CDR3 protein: ASSPGPPGAPNYGYT
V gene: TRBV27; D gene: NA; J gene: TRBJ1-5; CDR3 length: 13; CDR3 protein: ASSLSPFMNQPQH
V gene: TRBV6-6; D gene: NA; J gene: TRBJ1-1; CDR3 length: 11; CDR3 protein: ASVPAQNTEAF
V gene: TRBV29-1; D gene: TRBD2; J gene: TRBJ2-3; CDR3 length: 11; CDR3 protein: SVSRGVRDTQY
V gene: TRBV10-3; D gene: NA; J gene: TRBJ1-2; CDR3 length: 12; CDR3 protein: ATHGAGANYGYT
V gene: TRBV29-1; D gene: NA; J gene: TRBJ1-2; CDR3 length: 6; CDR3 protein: SVDGYT